In its sample, the clone carrying this T cell receptor (beta chain) was seen once. Germline lookup yields CDR1 SGHRS and CDR2 YFSETQ. The CDR3 length is 18 residues. After removal of 4 bases from V and 5 bases from J, the junction contained 11 bases not matched to a gene. Sequencing was performed with immunoSEQ multiplex PCR; in TCRdb, only in-frame clones are kept and a portion is missing. The profile shows 45,000 to 60,000 clones, over 85% of them singletons. The chain has TRBV5-1 and TRBJ1-6, with 11 bases lining up with TRBD1. Specimen: PBMCs. The sequence came from a man aged 40-50 years with rheumatoid arthritis. In DNA form, the CDR3 reads TGCGCCAGCAGCCCGGACAGGGGGCCCCAGCCTAATAATTCACCCCTCCACTTT. It codes for CASSPDRGPQPNNSPLHF.